This record looks at one TCR beta chain sequence and its context. Its specificity is unknown. Everyone who donated was a healthy bone marrow donor. The PCR ran on 60 Vbeta and 13 Jbeta primers. Original methodology: Roughly 11 million shared chains were among approximately 87 million unique TCR beta chains counted in a later analysis. Only in-frame clones appear in the TCRdb table, and some are missing; sequencing was by immunoSEQ multiplex PCR. That table gives V, J and clone size, and the DNA gave D and trimming. Of under 250,000 clones listed, around 80% are singletons. The sample originates from a study of cytomegalovirus exposure and HLA in healthy donors. Study in general: Unique TCRs from HLA-typed donors, around 79 million of them, were held in an early data release.

Points from the study as a whole: In vitro confirmation showed three CMV-associated chains to be CMV antigen specific.

This CDR3 is 17 amino acids long. The V gene's germline CDR1 is MGHRA and CDR2 YSYEKL. V gave up 0 bases and J gave up 0 bases; unmatched junction bases: 5. Material: PBMCs. The gene calls are TRBV4-1 and TRBJ2-3, with 8 bases fitting TRBD2. This clonotype was obtained from a woman under 40 in good health and CMV-seropositive. CDR3 sequence: CASSQDGTRPSTDTQYF. CDR3 bases: TGCGCCAGCAGCCAAGATGGGACTAGACCCAGCACAGATACGCAGTATTTT.